The rows below give T cell receptor beta chains drawn from one sample of a study of cytomegalovirus exposure and HLA in healthy donors. The protocol was immunoSEQ multiplex PCR, while the TCRdb copy is restricted to in-frame clones and leaves out a portion. Among about 190,000 clones listed, about 81% were seen once. Sequencing input: PBMCs. Source of these receptors: a man between 18 and 29 years old in good health and CMV-seronegative. The CDR3 runs from the conserved cysteine through the conserved F or W. A D gene is named only where the DNA matches it firmly. Size is omitted from some rows. Given values are once, few, many or a class for expanded clones.

j_gene: TRBJ2-3; len: 17; abundance: -; d_gene: TRBD1; v_gene: TRBV9; CDR3aa: CASSAGTGDVFTDTQYF; CDR3nt: TGTGCCAGCAGCGCAGGGACAGGGGATGTATTCACAGATACGCAGTATTTT
j_gene: TRBJ2-1; len: 15; abundance: -; d_gene: -; v_gene: TRBV15; CDR3aa: CATQAGAGSYNEQFF; CDR3nt: TGTGCCACTCAAGCAGGGGCGGGCTCCTACAATGAGCAGTTCTTC
j_gene: TRBJ1-1; len: 11; abundance: -; d_gene: -; v_gene: TRBV6-1; CDR3aa: CASRRTLGAFF; CDR3nt: TGTGCCAGCAGGAGGACTCTTGGAGCTTTCTTT
j_gene: TRBJ2-5; len: 14; abundance: -; d_gene: TRBD2; v_gene: TRBV4-3; CDR3aa: CASSLLAGEETQYF; CDR3nt: TGCGCCAGCAGCCTTTTAGCGGGGGAGGAGACCCAGTACTTC
j_gene: TRBJ2-7; len: 15; abundance: -; d_gene: -; v_gene: TRBV4-3; CDR3aa: CASSQSGSLSYEQYF; CDR3nt: TGCGCCAGCAGCCAGAGCGGGTCATTGAGTTACGAGCAGTACTTC
j_gene: TRBJ1-1; len: 14; abundance: -; d_gene: TRBD1; v_gene: TRBV19; CDR3aa: CASSPGTGITEAFF; CDR3nt: TGTGCCAGTAGTCCTGGGACAGGGATCACTGAAGCTTTCTTT
j_gene: TRBJ1-5; len: 15; abundance: -; d_gene: -; v_gene: TRBV27; CDR3aa: CASSPGRGGGQPQHF; CDR3nt: TGTGCCAGCAGTCCCGGAAGGGGGGGAGGCCAGCCCCAGCATTTT
j_gene: TRBJ1-1; len: 16; abundance: -; d_gene: -; v_gene: TRBV28; CDR3aa: CASSSLRAEMNTEAFF; CDR3nt: TGTGCCAGCAGTTCTTTGAGGGCAGAGATGAACACTGAAGCTTTCTTT
j_gene: TRBJ2-3; len: 16; abundance: -; d_gene: -; v_gene: TRBV6-6; CDR3aa: CASTLVSGTSTDTQYF; CDR3nt: TGTGCCAGCACCCTCGTCAGCGGTACTAGCACAGATACGCAGTATTTT
j_gene: TRBJ2-5; len: 16; abundance: -; d_gene: TRBD2; v_gene: TRBV6-6; CDR3aa: CASSLRLAGVQETQYF; CDR3nt: TGTGCCAGCAGCCTCCGACTAGCGGGGGTCCAAGAGACCCAGTACTTC
j_gene: TRBJ2-3; len: 15; abundance: -; d_gene: TRBD2; v_gene: TRBV5-4; CDR3aa: CASLAKAGGRDTQYF; CDR3nt: TGTGCCAGCCTGGCGAAAGCGGGAGGACGAGATACGCAGTATTTT
j_gene: TRBJ2-1; len: 15; abundance: -; d_gene: TRBD2; v_gene: TRBV28; CDR3aa: CASRKAAGGPRSVFF; CDR3nt: TGTGCCAGCAGGAAAGCAGCGGGGGGGCCAAGATCGGTGTTCTTC
j_gene: TRBJ1-6; len: 14; abundance: -; d_gene: TRBD1; v_gene: TRBV7-6; CDR3aa: CASSRTGLNSPLHF; CDR3nt: TGTGCCAGCAGTCGGACAGGGTTGAATTCACCCCTCCACTTT
j_gene: TRBJ1-2; len: 13; abundance: -; d_gene: -; v_gene: TRBV10-1; CDR3aa: CASSDPMGGGSFF; CDR3nt: TGCGCCAGCAGTGACCCCATGGGAGGGGGTAGTTTCTTC
j_gene: TRBJ2-5; len: 15; abundance: -; d_gene: TRBD2; v_gene: TRBV7-2; CDR3aa: CASSYSGGGQETQYF; CDR3nt: TGTGCCAGCAGCTATAGCGGGGGAGGACAAGAGACCCAGTACTTC
j_gene: TRBJ1-2; len: 10; abundance: -; d_gene: -; v_gene: TRBV6-6; CDR3aa: CARGGYGYTF; CDR3nt: TGTGCCAGGGGGGGCTATGGCTACACCTTC
j_gene: TRBJ2-1; len: 18; abundance: -; d_gene: TRBD2; v_gene: TRBV27; CDR3aa: CASRSAGGPFSAVNEQFF; CDR3nt: TGTGCCAGCAGATCAGCGGGAGGGCCGTTCTCGGCGGTTAATGAGCAGTTCTTC
j_gene: TRBJ1-1; len: 14; abundance: once; d_gene: TRBD1; v_gene: TRBV11-1; CDR3aa: CASSSTGMNTEAFF; CDR3nt: TGTGCCAGCAGCTCGACAGGGATGAACACTGAAGCTTTCTTT
j_gene: TRBJ2-7; len: 14; abundance: -; d_gene: -; v_gene: TRBV19; CDR3aa: CASSFSGTSYEQYF; CDR3nt: TGTGCCAGTAGTTTCTCCGGGACATCATACGAGCAGTACTTC
j_gene: TRBJ2-1; len: 11; abundance: -; d_gene: -; v_gene: TRBV20-1; CDR3aa: CSATSYNEQFF; CDR3nt: TGCAGTGCTACCAGCTACAATGAGCAGTTCTTC
j_gene: TRBJ1-1; len: 14; abundance: -; d_gene: -; v_gene: TRBV15; CDR3aa: CATSVSGPNTEAFF; CDR3nt: TGTGCCACCAGCGTCTCAGGGCCGAACACTGAAGCTTTCTTT
j_gene: TRBJ1-5; len: 11; abundance: -; d_gene: -; v_gene: TRBV19; CDR3aa: CASSIPGPQHF; CDR3nt: TGTGCCAGTAGTATTCCCGGGCCCCAGCATTTT
j_gene: TRBJ2-7; len: 15; abundance: -; d_gene: TRBD2; v_gene: TRBV5-4; CDR3aa: CASSLGTSGSYEQYF; CDR3nt: TGTGCCAGCAGCTTAGGGACTAGCGGCTCCTACGAGCAGTACTTC
j_gene: TRBJ2-7; len: 14; abundance: -; d_gene: -; v_gene: TRBV25-1; CDR3aa: CASRAPQVPYEQYF; CDR3nt: TGTGCCAGCAGAGCACCGCAGGTACCCTACGAGCAGTACTTC
j_gene: TRBJ2-2; len: 15; abundance: -; d_gene: -; v_gene: TRBV28; CDR3aa: CASSLLLFAGGELFF; CDR3nt: TGTGCCAGCAGTTTGCTTCTTTTCGCGGGGGGGGAGCTGTTTTTT
j_gene: TRBJ2-2; len: 17; abundance: -; d_gene: TRBD2; v_gene: TRBV5-1; CDR3aa: CASSTEKRGAGGGELFF; CDR3nt: TGCGCCAGCAGCACCGAGAAGCGGGGGGCCGGTGGCGGGGAGCTGTTTTTT
j_gene: TRBJ2-3; len: 13; abundance: -; d_gene: -; v_gene: TRBV27; CDR3aa: CASSLGFEATQYF; CDR3nt: TGTGCCAGCAGTTTAGGGTTCGAGGCTACGCAGTATTTT
j_gene: TRBJ1-6; len: 17; abundance: -; d_gene: TRBD1; v_gene: TRBV4-2; CDR3aa: CASSRDEGGATNSPLHF; CDR3nt: TGTGCCAGCAGCCGCGATGAAGGGGGCGCGACCAATTCACCCCTCCACTTT
j_gene: TRBJ2-7; len: 15; abundance: few; d_gene: TRBD1; v_gene: TRBV5-4; CDR3aa: CASSLGTGTDYEQYF; CDR3nt: TGTGCCAGCAGCTTGGGGACAGGGACGGACTACGAGCAGTACTTC
j_gene: TRBJ1-2; len: 15; abundance: few; d_gene: -; v_gene: TRBV6-4; CDR3aa: CASSDSNAGLVGYTF; CDR3nt: TGTGCCAGCAGTGACTCGAACGCAGGTCTGGTTGGCTACACCTTC
j_gene: TRBJ1-1; len: 14; abundance: once; d_gene: -; v_gene: TRBV27; CDR3aa: CASSLSRGFTEAFF; CDR3nt: TGTGCCAGCAGTTTATCCAGGGGATTCACTGAAGCTTTCTTT
j_gene: TRBJ1-1; len: 15; abundance: once; d_gene: TRBD1; v_gene: TRBV7-2; CDR3aa: CASSHPGQPRPEAFF; CDR3nt: TGTGCCAGCAGCCATCCGGGACAGCCTAGACCTGAAGCTTTCTTT
j_gene: TRBJ2-1; len: 15; abundance: -; d_gene: -; v_gene: TRBV5-1; CDR3aa: CASSKDYAVLNEQFF; CDR3nt: TGCGCCAGCAGCAAGGACTATGCGGTCCTCAATGAGCAGTTCTTC
j_gene: TRBJ2-1; len: 16; abundance: -; d_gene: -; v_gene: TRBV4-2; CDR3aa: CASSQEGGTNYNEQFF; CDR3nt: TGTGCCAGCAGCCAAGAGGGGGGAACCAATTACAATGAGCAGTTCTTC
j_gene: TRBJ2-7; len: 14; abundance: few; d_gene: -; v_gene: TRBV11-2; CDR3aa: CASSWGQGVYEQYF; CDR3nt: TGTGCCAGCAGCTGGGGACAAGGTGTATACGAGCAGTACTTC
j_gene: TRBJ1-3; len: 16; abundance: -; d_gene: -; v_gene: TRBV28; CDR3aa: CASSHLPGGTGNTIYF; CDR3nt: TGTGCCAGCAGTCACCTCCCGGGGGGGACTGGAAACACCATATATTTT
j_gene: TRBJ1-1; len: 11; abundance: -; d_gene: TRBD1; v_gene: TRBV6-5; CDR3aa: CATYSTGKAFF; CDR3nt: TGTGCCACATACTCGACAGGGAAAGCTTTCTTT